Following are 24 T cell receptor beta chains from one sample sequenced in a study of cytomegalovirus exposure and HLA in healthy donors. Primers included in the PCR were 60 Vbeta and 13 Jbeta primers. Measured with immunoSEQ multiplex PCR; TCRdb has only the in-frame clones, and not every one. The table has some 110,000 clones, over 70% seen once. Sequenced: PBMCs. These receptors were collected from a boy aged 5-17 years in good health and CMV-seronegative.

The chain uses TRBV7-9 and TRBJ2-4, with 8 bases that match TRBD1. The V gene's germline CDR1 is SEHNR and CDR2 FQNEAQ (reference sequence). The CDR3 consists of 16 residues. The V segment lost 5 bases and the J segment 3 bases; nucleotides outside the gene matches: 9. The CDR3 loop reads CASSPGTGQYKNIQYF. CDR3 sequence (DNA): TGTGCCAGCAGCCCCGGGACAGGCCAATACAAAAACATTCAGTACTTC.

The genes are TRBV27 and TRBJ2-7; 7 bases map to TRBD2. This CDR3 has 19 amino acids. Germline lookup yields CDR1 MNHEY and CDR2 SMNVEV (reference sequence). V lost 2 bases, J lost 5 bases, and 21 bases stayed unmatched. The CDR3 DNA sequence: TGTGCCAGCAGTTTAATTTCGCGGGGGAGGGAAGGTCCCCATCACGAGCAGTACTTC. It encodes CASSLISRGREGPHHEQYF.

V is TRBV2 and J is TRBJ2-6, with TRBD2 identical over 13 bases. Per germline, CDR1 SNHLY and CDR2 FYNNEI. V was clipped by 3 bases and J by 2 bases; unmatched bases: 1. The CDR3 is 17 amino acids. CDR3 nucleotide sequence: TGTGCCAGCAGTGAGACTAGCGGGGGGCCTGGGGCCAACGTCCTGACTTTC. The encoded protein is CASSETSGGPGANVLTF.

Written as DNA, the CDR3 is TGTGCCAGCACGGATACAGGGGGCTCGTATGGCTACACCTTC. It is translated as CASTDTGGSYGYTF. This chain uses TRBV5-4 with TRBJ1-2; 9 nucleotides match TRBD1. Germline-derived CDR1 and CDR2 are SGHNT and YYREEE (reference sequence). V trimming: 6 bases; J trimming: 5 bases; junction bases outside the gene matches: 8. The CDR3 extends over 14 amino acids. The variable domain in full, with the rest retrieved from reference TRBV5-4 and TRBJ1-2, is ETGVTQSPTHLIKTRGQQVTLRCSSQSGHNTVSWYQQALGQGPQFIFQYYREEENGRGNFPPRFSGLQFPNYSSELNVNALELDDSALYLCASTDTGGSYGYTFGSGTRLTVV.

This chain joins TRBV27 and TRBJ1-2, with 8 bases that match TRBD1. CDR1 and CDR2 (germline): MNHEY, SMNVEV (reference sequence). CDR3 length equals 14 residues. V was clipped by 3 bases and J by 2 bases; unmatched bases: 2. CDR3 protein: CASSLGDRNYGYTF. In nucleotides, the CDR3 is TGTGCCAGCAGTTTGGGGGACAGGAACTATGGCTACACCTTC.

The genes are TRBV30 and TRBJ1-2; D possibly corresponds to TRBD1 (6 bases). Trimming took off 1 base at V and 6 bases at J, with 12 bases between the two ends. This CDR3 is 13 amino acids long. Looked up from germline, CDR1 is GTSNPN and CDR2 is SVGIG (reference sequence). The CDR3: CAWSEGGPDGYTF. Here the CDR3 DNA reads TGTGCCTGGAGTGAGGGGGGGCCCGATGGCTACACCTTC.

The chain employs TRBV7-9 and TRBJ2-3, with 7 bases matching TRBD1. This CDR3 is built from 15 residues. Germline values: CDR1 SEHNR, CDR2 FQNEAQ (reference sequence). V shed 8 bases and J 0 bases; nucleotides not matched to a gene: 8. The CDR3 protein is CASSPRGLSTDTQYF. The CDR3 DNA reads as TGTGCCAGCTCACCGAGGGGGCTCAGCACAGATACGCAGTATTTT.

CDR3 DNA: TGTGCCAGCAGCCGGGACTACAATGAGCAGTTCTTC. It is translated as CASSRDYNEQFF. The genes are TRBV6-5 and TRBJ2-1; D may be TRBD2 (5 bases). Trimming took off 6 bases at V and 3 bases at J, with 6 bases between the two ends. The CDR3 is 12 residues long. Germline assignment: CDR1 MNHEY and CDR2 SVGAGI.

The DNA of the CDR3 is TGTGCCATCAGTGTGACAGGGGGTCCCTACGAGCAGTACTTC. It translates to CAISVTGGPYEQYF. The rearrangement links TRBV10-3 to TRBJ2-7; 9 bases match TRBD1. Germline trimming cut 4 bases from V and 2 bases from J; bases unmatched to any gene: 3. The CDR3 contains 14 residues. In germline, CDR1 is ENHRY, CDR2 SYGVKD.

V is TRBV27 and J is TRBJ1-5; D not certain. Germline CDR1 is MNHEY and CDR2 is SMNVEV (reference sequence). This CDR3 spans 17 amino acids. Trimming took 1 base from V and 0 from J, leaving 13 bases between them. CDR3 sequence reads: CASSLFSIRDSNQPQHF. The CDR3 DNA follows: TGTGCCAGCAGTTTATTCTCCATACGGGATAGCAATCAGCCCCAGCATTTT.

This chain joins TRBV29-1 and TRBJ1-2; possible D gene TRBD1, 5 bases. V lost 1 base to trimming and J lost 3 bases, with 15 bases between them. The CDR3 spans 15 residues. The germline V gene has CDR1 SQVTM and CDR2 ANQGSEA. The CDR3 DNA follows: TGCAGCGTTGAAGCTCGGGGGAGGGGCGACTATGGCTACACCTTC. It specifies CSVEARGRGDYGYTF. Using reference TRBV29-1 and TRBJ1-2 for the parts outside the CDR3, the full variable domain is SAVISQKPSRDICQRGTSLTIQCQVDSQVTMMFWYRQQPGQSLTLIATANQGSEATYESGFVIDKFPISRPNLTFSTLTVSNMSPEDSSIYLCSVEARGRGDYGYTFGSGTRLTVV.

V is TRBV13 and J is TRBJ2-7; 8 bases are shared with TRBD1. This CDR3 has 14 amino acids. V was clipped by 6 bases and J by 1 base; unmatched bases: 5. Germline lookup yields CDR1 PRHDT and CDR2 FYEKMQ (reference sequence). For the CDR3, the DNA is TGTGCCAGCAGTGAGGGACAGGAATCCTACGAGCAGTACTTC. This codes for CASSEGQESYEQYF.

The chain combines TRBV6-5 with TRBJ1-6; weak D call: TRBD1 (6 bases). Trimming took off 4 bases at V and 9 bases at J, with 16 bases between the two ends. Germline loops: CDR1 MNHEY, CDR2 SVGAGI. The CDR3 has 15 amino acids. The CDR3: CASSSKQGKVSPLHF. In DNA form, the CDR3 reads TGTGCCAGCAGTTCAAAACAGGGAAAGGTTTCACCCCTCCACTTT.

The DNA for the CDR3 is TGTGCTAGTGGTTTGGTAGAGTCTACGAACACCGGGGAGCTGTTTTTT. As protein: CASGLVESTNTGELFF. V gene TRBV12-5 combines with J gene TRBJ2-2; D is unclear. V was shortened by 0 bases and J by 0 bases, with 8 bases between the two germline ends. Per the germline V gene, CDR1 is LGHNT and CDR2 is FRNRAP. The CDR3 runs to 16 residues.

This chain connects TRBV14 to TRBJ1-2; possibly TRBD1 for D (5 bases). The CDR3 has 14 residues. V was pared by 1 base and J by 0 bases, with 6 bases between. Germline V gives CDR1 SGHDN, CDR2 FVKESK. CDR3 in DNA: TGTGCCAGCAGCCAAGGGGGGGCTAACTATGGCTACACCTTC. Translating gives CASSQGGANYGYTF.

The rearrangement links TRBV30 to TRBJ2-7; 7 bases align to TRBD1. Germline lookup yields CDR1 GTSNPN and CDR2 SVGIG (reference sequence). CDR3 length: 14 residues. V lost 0 bases and J lost 4; bases outside the gene matches: 6. Here the CDR3 DNA reads TGTGCCTGGAGTGTAAGGGGGCTGGCGTACGAGCAGTACTTC. Translating it yields CAWSVRGLAYEQYF.

The chain carries TRBV7-3 and TRBJ1-1, with unresolved D. The V end lost 5 bases, the J end lost 1 base, and 17 bases lay between the germline ends. The CDR3 totals 16 residues. The germline CDR1 and CDR2 sequences are SGHTA and FQGTGA. Here the CDR3 DNA reads TGTGCCAGCAGCCATCTCTCCGGGGTCCCGAACACTGAAGCTTTCTTT. It specifies CASSHLSGVPNTEAFF.

This chain links TRBV27 with TRBJ1-1; perhaps TRBD1 as D (6 bases). CDR3 length equals 14 residues. Trimming cost V 2 bases and J 5 bases, with 12 bases left between them. Per the germline V gene, CDR1 is MNHEY and CDR2 is SMNVEV (reference sequence). The CDR3 bases are TGTGCCAGCAGTTTAGAGGGGGGGTTGACTGAAGCTTTCTTT. Encoded protein: CASSLEGGLTEAFF.

V usage is TRBV5-1 and J usage is TRBJ2-7; 11 bases align to TRBD2. CDR1 is SGHRS and CDR2 is YFSETQ in the germline V gene. This CDR3 has 18 amino acids. V gave up 0 bases and J gave up 3 bases; unmatched junction bases: 11. Here the CDR3 DNA reads TGCGCCAGCAGCTTGGGACTAGCGGGAACGAAGGGTTACTACGAGCAGTACTTC. This gives the protein CASSLGLAGTKGYYEQYF.

This clone was observed a handful of times. The chain uses TRBV10-3 and TRBJ1-6; 9 nucleotides align to TRBD1. The CDR3 spans 16 residues. CDR1 and CDR2 from the germline V gene are ENHRY and SYGVKD. V gave up 6 bases and J gave up 0 bases; unmatched junction bases: 3. The CDR3 DNA sequence: TGTGCCATCAGGGACAGGGGAAGCTCCTATAATTCACCCCTCCACTTT. The encoded protein is CAIRDRGSSYNSPLHF.

This clone was found a few times. The chain joins TRBV25-1 to TRBJ2-2; 9 bases align to TRBD1. CDR1 and CDR2 (germline): MGHDK, SYGVNS. The CDR3 has 17 amino acids. V was clipped by 3 bases and J by 6 bases; unmatched bases: 11. The CDR3 region is CASSDRIPGQGAGELFF. CDR3 in DNA: TGTGCCAGCAGTGACCGCATCCCGGGACAGGGTGCCGGGGAGCTGTTTTTT.

The rearrangement links TRBV2 to TRBJ1-2, with D perhaps TRBD1 (5 bases). V gave up 10 bases and J gave up 12 bases, with 18 bases separating them. In germline, CDR1 is SNHLY, CDR2 FYNNEI. The CDR3 spans 11 residues. The CDR3 loop is CATQGTGQDTF. For the CDR3, the DNA is TGTGCCACCCAAGGCACAGGTCAAGACACCTTC.

In this sample, this clone turned up a few times. The chain couples TRBV28 to TRBJ2-1, with D possibly matching TRBD1 (5 bases). The CDR3 consists of 14 residues. Per the germline V gene, CDR1 is MDHEN and CDR2 is SYDVKM. The germline V and J ends were trimmed by 3 bases and 7 bases, with 13 bases remaining between them. The CDR3 DNA sequence: TGTGCCAGCAGTTTCCGAGGCTCAGGGAATGAGCAGTTCTTC. Translating it yields CASSFRGSGNEQFF.

This chain joins TRBV15 and TRBJ2-1; weak D call: TRBD2 (6 bases). Germline V gene sequence: CDR1 LNHNV, CDR2 YYDKDF (reference sequence). The CDR3 totals 13 residues. Between the trimmed V and J ends, which lost 3 bases and 10 bases, there was a span of 13 bases. CDR3 in DNA: TGTGCCACCAGCAGGCCGGGAGCATGGGAGCAGTTCTTC. Translating gives CATSRPGAWEQFF. The complete variable domain, with remaining parts taken from reference TRBV15 and TRBJ2-1, reads DAMVIQNPRYQVTQFGKPVTLSCSQTLNHNVMYWYQQKSSQAPKLLFHYYDKDFNNEADTPDNFQSRRPNTSFCFLDIRSPGLGDTAMYLCATSRPGAWEQFFGPGTRLTVL.